This T cell receptor beta chain emerged from a study of cytomegalovirus exposure and HLA in healthy donors. The protocol was immunoSEQ multiplex PCR, while the TCRdb copy is restricted to in-frame clones and leaves out a portion. Of 150,000 to 200,000 clones listed, 88% are singletons. V lost 4 bases and J 4 bases, leaving 17 bases between the germline ends. Germline CDR1 SGHDT, CDR2 YYEEEE. The CDR3 is 15 residues long. Notes on this clone: What it binds is not known.

Findings and caveats of the study: According to a subsequent analysis, TCR clusters from the first cohort were inclined to appear together in the roughly 120 validation repertoires. A few CMV-associated chains proved CMV antigen-specific in vitro. Reported performance of the classifier showed diagnosis of cytomegalovirus status with high specificity and sensitivity.

The source material was PBMCs. The chain couples TRBV5-6 to TRBJ1-2; possibly TRBD1 for D (6 bases). This TCR derives from a young man in good health and CMV-seronegative. CDR3 coding DNA: TGTGCCAGCAGCCATACAGGGTTTTCTGGCTATGGCTACACCTTC. Translating it yields CASSHTGFSGYGYTF.